These 29 T cell receptor beta chains share one sample of origin, sequenced in a study of regulatory T cells in long-lasting Graves disease. HTBI primers from iRepertoire and Arm-PCR of CDR3 regions yielded the TCR beta libraries. Each CDR3 protein is one row after TCRdb ran MiXCR on the multiplex PCR reads. The repertoire consists of about 560,000 distinct CDR3 sequences, with 16% occurring once and the leading ten covering around 12%. Time point: newly diagnosed GD, antithyroid drugs for less than 3 months. PBMC-extracted RNA yielded the TCR library. This sample was also put to use in a study of T cells in Graves' hyperthyroidism and ophthalmopathy.

The sequencing used peripheral blood mononuclear cells (PBMCs), collected at new diagnosis, from a patient treated with antithyroid drugs. The receptors derive from a man aged 18 to 30 with Graves disease.

The gene calls are TRBV6-1 and TRBJ2-7, with 11 positions matching TRBD2. The CDR3 has 17 amino acids. V lost 6 bases, J lost 0 bases, and 10 bases stayed unmatched. The germline gives CDR1 MNHNS, CDR2 SASEGT. CDR3 in DNA: TGTGCCAGCAGCCTGACTTTGGGACTAGCGGACTCCTACGAGCAGTACTTC. Translating it yields CASSLTLGLADSYEQYF.

This clonotype has at least ten counts. V gene TRBV7-9 combines with J gene TRBJ2-3; 12 bases fit TRBD2. This CDR3 comprises 16 residues. From germline, CDR1 is SEHNR and CDR2 FQNEAQ (reference sequence). V lost 3 bases to trimming and J lost 2 bases; unmatched junction nucleotides: 3. Here the CDR3 DNA reads TGTGCCAGCAGCTTGAGGACTAGCGGGACCACAGATACGCAGTATTTT. Protein: CASSLRTSGTTDTQYF.

This clonotype was counted at least ten times. This rearrangement joins TRBV20-1 to TRBJ2-5; TRBD2 agrees at 14 bases. CDR3 size: 16 residues. Trimming took 5 bases from V and 4 from J; bases not matched to a gene: 9. Germline V gene sequence: CDR1 DFQATT, CDR2 SNEGSKA (reference sequence). CDR3: CSAQKTSGRARETQYF. The CDR3 DNA is TGCAGTGCTCAAAAGACTAGCGGGAGGGCCAGAGAGACCCAGTACTTC.

As regards this clonotype: Given a much more abundant clone one base away, this may be a read error. CDR3 sequence (DNA): TGTGCCAGCAGCTACGGGACAGGGCTCTACGAGCAGTACTTC. It is translated as CASSYGTGLYEQYF. V gene TRBV6-2 or TRBV6-3 combines with J gene TRBJ2-7, with 9 positions matching TRBD1. After removal of 6 bases from V and 3 bases from J, the junction contained 6 bases not matched to a gene. CDR3 length: 14 amino acids. Germline CDR1 MNHEY, CDR2 SVGEGT.

This clonotype was seen a few times. This chain uses TRBV28 with TRBJ2-2; weak D call: TRBD2 (6 bases). Germline-derived CDR1 and CDR2 are MDHEN and SYDVKM. The CDR3 is 15 residues long. V lost 2 bases to trimming and J lost 5 bases, with 12 bases between them. CDR3 region: CASSLRGRRTGELFF. In DNA, the CDR3 is TGTGCCAGCAGTTTACGGGGGAGGAGAACCGGGGAGCTGTTTTTT.

This clonotype was picked up many times. The V call is TRBV12-3 or TRBV12-4, the J call TRBJ2-7; D not resolved. The CDR3 covers 13 residues. Trimming shortened V by 2 bases and J by 2 bases, and 7 bases separated the two germline ends. The CDR3 DNA follows: TGTGCCAGCAGTTTAAGTACTACCTACGAGCAGTACTTC. Protein product: CASSLSTTYEQYF.

At least ten counts were recorded for this clonotype. Here the CDR3 reads CASSYTSPLIAEAFF. DNA of the CDR3: TGTGCCAGCAGCTATACCAGTCCTCTCATTGCTGAAGCTTTCTTT. The chain carries TRBV7-9 and TRBJ1-1; D is uncertain. CDR3 size: 15 residues. Germline assignment: CDR1 SEHNR and CDR2 FQNEAQ (reference sequence). Trimming left V 4 bases short and J 6 bases short, with 18 bases between. The variable domain in full, with the rest retrieved from reference TRBV7-9 and TRBJ1-1, is DTGVSQNPRHKITKRGQNVTFRCDPISEHNRLYWYRQTLGQGPEFLTYFQNEAQLEKSRLLSDRFSAERPKGSFSTLEIQRTEQGDSAMYLCASSYTSPLIAEAFFGQGTRLTVV.

CDR3 DNA sequence: TGTGCCAGCAGGGTGAGAATCGGGACAAAACAAGAGACCCAGTACTTC. The encoded protein is CASRVRIGTKQETQYF. The chain has TRBV28 and TRBJ2-5, with D perhaps TRBD1 (6 bases). The CDR3 is 16 amino acids. The germline gives CDR1 MDHEN, CDR2 SYDVKM. Deletions cut 6 bases from V and 2 bases from J, with 19 bases between.

CDR3 protein: CASSPDAWGNEQFF. The CDR3 DNA is TGTGCCAGCAGCCCAGACGCTTGGGGGAATGAGCAGTTCTTC. The chain links TRBV7-6 to TRBJ2-1; possibly TRBD1 or TRBD2 for D (5 bases each). Germline-derived CDR1 and CDR2 are SGHVS and FNYEAQ. V dropped 5 bases and J dropped 7 bases, with 15 bases sitting between them. CDR3 size: 14 residues.

In this sample, this clonotype turned up a few times. The rearrangement joins TRBV7-9 to TRBJ2-1, with TRBD2 identical over 8 bases. With V trimmed by 1 base and J by 9 bases, 5 bases remained unmatched. The CDR3 totals 14 residues. Germline V gene data show CDR1 as SEHNR and CDR2 as FQNEAQ (reference sequence). The CDR3: CASSLGSGSTEQFF. The CDR3 DNA reads TGTGCCAGCAGCTTAGGGAGCGGGAGTACTGAGCAGTTCTTC.

This clonotype was detected ten times or more. The J gene is TRBJ1-2, the V gene TRBV6-2 or TRBV6-3; unclear D gene. Germline CDR1 reads MNHEY; CDR2 reads SVGEGT. The CDR3 length is 11 residues. The V and J ends lost 6 bases and 6 bases respectively, with 8 bases between them. This chain's CDR3 is CASSLVHGYTF. The CDR3 coding sequence is TGTGCCAGCAGCCTGGTGCATGGCTACACCTTC.

This clonotype was counted a few times. V is TRBV6-2 or TRBV6-3 and J is TRBJ2-7, with 7 nucleotides matching TRBD1. Germline V CDR1 and CDR2: MNHEY, SVGEGT. The ends lost 4 bases at V and 1 base at J; junction bases unmatched: 13. The CDR3 covers 17 residues. The CDR3 here is CASSWFLQGKGSYEQYF. DNA for the CDR3: TGTGCCAGCAGTTGGTTCTTACAGGGGAAGGGTTCCTACGAGCAGTACTTC.

This rearrangement joins TRBV5-1 to TRBJ2-7; 10 bases fit TRBD2. The V and J ends lost 4 bases and 1 base, in that order; junction bases with no gene match: 8. Germline V gives CDR1 SGHRS, CDR2 YFSETQ. The CDR3 length is 16 residues. For the CDR3, the DNA is TGCGCCAGCAGCCCCCGGGTAGCGGGAGGTTCCTACGAGCAGTACTTC. Its translation: CASSPRVAGGSYEQYF.

This chain uses TRBV19 with TRBJ1-4, with 7 bases fitting TRBD1. CDR1 is LNHDA and CDR2 is SQIVND in the germline V gene (reference sequence). The CDR3 spans 14 residues. J lost 5 bases, V lost 7 bases, and 7 bases had no gene match. CDR3 protein: CASTRVTGNEKLFF. The CDR3 nucleotides are TGTGCCAGTACCCGGGTGACAGGGAATGAAAAACTGTTTTTT.

CDR3 loop: CASSYTSGNGNEQFF. In DNA, the CDR3 is TGCGCCAGCAGCTATACTAGCGGGAATGGTAATGAGCAGTTCTTC. The chain is built from TRBV4-1 and TRBJ2-1; 10 bases are a match to TRBD2. Trimming cost V 5 bases and J 7 bases; bases outside gene matches: 8. The CDR3 is 15 residues long. From germline, CDR1 is MGHRA and CDR2 YSYEKL.

The CDR3 sequence is CASSLSGRMNEQYF. The CDR3 DNA is TGTGCCAGTAGTTTAAGCGGGAGAATGAACGAGCAGTACTTC. This rearrangement joins TRBV19 to TRBJ2-7, with 8 bases lining up with TRBD2. The CDR3 is 14 residues long. Losses at the gene ends were 5 bases for V and 5 bases for J; bases not matched to a gene: 8. Germline CDR1 and CDR2: LNHDA and SQIVND (reference sequence). Full variable domain (rest looked up from reference TRBV19 and TRBJ2-7): DGGITQSPKYLFRKEGQNVTLSCEQNLNHDAMYWYRQDPGQGLRLIYYSQIVNDFQKGDIAEGYSVSREKKESFPLTVTSAQKNPTAFYLCASSLSGRMNEQYFGPGTRLTVT.

At least ten counts were recorded for this clonotype. V gene TRBV30 combines with J gene TRBJ1-1, with D perhaps TRBD1 (6 bases). V was pared by 1 base and J by 10 bases, with 16 bases between. The CDR3 spans 13 residues. Per the germline V gene, CDR1 is GTSNPN and CDR2 is SVGIG (reference sequence). The CDR3 DNA reads as TGTGCCTGGAGTGATTTGGGGGCAGCGGGAGCTTTCTTT. Translated: CAWSDLGAAGAFF.

A few counts support this clonotype. The rearrangement joins TRBV18 to TRBJ2-3, with a weak D call TRBD2 (6 bases). The CDR3 contains 17 residues. Trimming shortened V by 0 bases and J by 5 bases, and 18 bases separated the two germline ends. Looked up from germline, CDR1 is KGHSH and CDR2 is LQKENI. The CDR3 DNA reads as TGTGCCAGCTCACCACCTCTGTCGATCGAGGAGGGAGATACGCAGTATTTT. Its protein is CASSPPLSIEEGDTQYF.

This clonotype showed up many times. The chain carries TRBV20-1 and TRBJ2-3; unclear D gene. With 3 bases removed from V and 1 base from J, the gap between germline ends came to 11 bases. CDR1 is DFQATT and CDR2 is SNEGSKA in the germline V gene (reference sequence). This CDR3 contains 14 residues. The DNA of the CDR3 is TGCAGTGCTAGGCCGGCGGTACGCACAGATACGCAGTATTTT. This codes for CSARPAVRTDTQYF.

This clonotype was seen at least ten times. The V gene is TRBV5-1, the J gene TRBJ2-7; 9 positions match TRBD1. The CDR3 extends over 15 amino acids. CDR1 SGHRS and CDR2 YFSETQ come from the germline V gene. V lost 0 bases to trimming and J lost 5 bases; unmatched junction nucleotides: 6. In nucleotides, the CDR3 is TGCGCCAGCAGCTTGGCCCGGGACAGGGTACACGAGCAGTACTTC. Protein sequence: CASSLARDRVHEQYF. The full variable domain, rest sourced from reference TRBV5-1 and TRBJ2-7, is KAGVTQTPRYLIKTRGQQVTLSCSPISGHRSVSWYQQTPGQGLQFLFEYFSETQRNKGNFPGRFSGRQFSNSRSEMNVSTLELGDSALYLCASSLARDRVHEQYFGPGTRLTVT.

The chain couples TRBV20-1 to TRBJ1-1; 9 bases agree with TRBD1. J gave up 7 bases and V 6 bases, and 6 bases lay outside the gene matches. Looked up from germline, CDR1 is DFQATT and CDR2 is SNEGSKA (reference sequence). The CDR3 spans 12 residues. CDR3 coding DNA: TGCAGTGCGGTCACAGGGGGCGGTGAAGCTTTCTTT. It codes for CSAVTGGGEAFF.

This clonotype has at least ten counts. This chain joins TRBV7-2 and TRBJ1-5; D call uncertain. Germline loops: CDR1 SGHTA, CDR2 FQGNSA. Deletions cut 6 bases from V and 1 base from J, with 13 bases between. This CDR3 comprises 15 residues. CDR3 sequence reads: CASRPTVTSNQPQHF. In DNA, the CDR3 is TGTGCCAGCAGACCGACGGTTACCAGCAATCAGCCCCAGCATTTT.

This clonotype was seen at least ten times. The rearrangement uses TRBV20-1 and TRBJ2-5, with no clear D. CDR1 DFQATT and CDR2 SNEGSKA come from the germline V gene (reference sequence). V gave up 6 bases and J gave up 7 bases, with 15 bases separating them. The CDR3 is made up of 12 amino acids. Here the CDR3 reads CSAQDQPGTQYF. The CDR3 nucleotides are TGCAGTGCCCAAGACCAACCAGGGACCCAGTACTTC.

The rearrangement links TRBV7-3 to TRBJ2-7; TRBD1 or TRBD2 may be the D gene (5 bases each). Germline CDR1 and CDR2: SGHTA and FQGTGA. The CDR3 has 15 amino acids. The ends were cut back, 4 bases at V and 6 bases at J, with 19 bases in the middle. CDR3 bases: TGTGCCAGCAGCTCGTCGGGCGCCCTGAGGGGCGAGCAGTACTTC. Translating gives CASSSSGALRGEQYF.

This chain joins TRBV7-2 and TRBJ2-7; the D is unclear. The CDR3 sequence is 13 residues long. In germline, CDR1 is SGHTA, CDR2 FQGNSA. With 2 bases removed from V and 7 bases from J, the gap between germline ends came to 12 bases. As DNA, the CDR3 is TGTGCCAGCAGCTTAAATCTCGCGAGGGAGCAGTACTTC. Its protein is CASSLNLAREQYF.

This clonotype occurred once. V gene TRBV7-9 combines with J gene TRBJ1-4, with D uncertain. The CDR3 covers 15 residues. The V and J ends lost 5 bases and 0 bases respectively, with 10 bases between them. CDR1 is SEHNR and CDR2 is FQNEAQ in the germline V gene (reference sequence). CDR3 loop: CASSPTRATNEKLFF. DNA of the CDR3: TGTGCCAGCAGCCCCACCCGTGCAACTAATGAAAAACTGTTTTTT.

The V and J genes are TRBV9 and TRBJ2-3; D may match TRBD1 or TRBD2 (5 bases each). Per germline, CDR1 SGDLS and CDR2 YYNGEE. V dropped 0 bases and J dropped 3 bases, with 8 bases sitting between them. The CDR3 contains 14 residues. The CDR3 spells CASSVVGETDTQYF. In nucleotides, the CDR3 is TGTGCCAGCAGCGTAGTGGGGGAAACAGATACGCAGTATTTT.

This clonotype was counted a few times. The chain couples TRBV20-1 to TRBJ1-1; D call uncertain. Germline CDR1 is DFQATT and CDR2 is SNEGSKA (reference sequence). The V end lost 2 bases, the J end lost 4 bases, and 11 bases lay between the germline ends. The CDR3 covers 13 residues. Here the CDR3 reads CSARPRGITEAFF. CDR3 in DNA: TGCAGTGCTAGACCCCGGGGTATCACTGAAGCTTTCTTT.

This clonotype was observed a handful of times. The chain is built from TRBV7-9 and TRBJ2-7, with 11 bases that match TRBD2. The CDR3 loop spans 17 amino acids. CDR1 is SEHNR and CDR2 is FQNEAQ in the germline V gene (reference sequence). V was pared by 0 bases and J by 2 bases, with 6 bases of the junction left unmatched. CDR3 DNA sequence: TGTGCCAGCAGCTTAGCACTAGCGGGAGAGGGTACCTACGAGCAGTACTTC. Translating gives CASSLALAGEGTYEQYF.